Following are 25 T cell receptor beta chains from one sample sequenced in a study of shared clonotypes between healthy human individuals. Sequenced by immunoSEQ multiplex PCR; TCRdb stores in-frame clones only, minus some. Found here are hundreds of thousands of clones, around 92% of them singletons; the top ten hold approximately 24%. Naive CD8 cells lacked CD45RO, underwent positive selection for CCR7 and left out terminally differentiated effector memory CD45RA+ cells. The specimen sequenced was naive CD8+ T cells sorted from blood. The receptors stem from a young man in good health.

The chain employs TRBV5-1 and TRBJ2-7, with TRBD1 matching 8 bases. The CDR3 is 14 amino acids. V dropped 7 bases and J dropped 6; count of bases not matched to a gene: 12. Germline values: CDR1 SGHRS, CDR2 YFSETQ. The CDR3 protein is CASSDYSGGGEQYF. The CDR3 DNA follows: TGCGCCAGCTCCGACTACTCAGGGGGCGGCGAGCAGTACTTC.

The V gene is TRBV6-1, the J gene TRBJ2-3, with TRBD1 as a possible D gene (5 bases). This CDR3 has 13 residues. V was trimmed by 6 bases and J by 4 bases, leaving 11 bases between them. Germline assignment: CDR1 MNHNS and CDR2 SASEGT. The CDR3 sequence: CASRPWGPDTQYF. CDR3 sequence (DNA): TGTGCCAGCAGACCATGGGGCCCAGATACGCAGTATTTT.

The CDR3 sequence is CASSSTGTGVDNEQFF. In nucleotides, the CDR3 is TGCGCCAGCAGCTCCACCGGGACAGGGGTTGACAATGAGCAGTTCTTC. The chain recombines TRBV5-1 with TRBJ2-1; the match to TRBD1 covers 10 bases. The V gene end was trimmed by 3 bases and the J gene end by 5 bases; junction bases not matched to a gene: 8. The CDR3 runs to 16 residues. In germline, CDR1 is SGHRS, CDR2 YFSETQ. Full variable domain (rest looked up from reference TRBV5-1 and TRBJ2-1): KAGVTQTPRYLIKTRGQQVTLSCSPISGHRSVSWYQQTPGQGLQFLFEYFSETQRNKGNFPGRFSGRQFSNSRSEMNVSTLELGDSALYLCASSSTGTGVDNEQFFGPGTRLTVL.

This chain joins TRBV4-1 and TRBJ2-3; 15 bases map to TRBD2. The CDR3 is 17 amino acids. The germline gives CDR1 MGHRA, CDR2 YSYEKL. Germline trimming cut 0 bases from V and 7 bases from J; bases unmatched to any gene: 5. Written as DNA, the CDR3 is TGCGCCAGCAGCCAAGAAGGACTAGCGGGAGGGGGGTATACGCAGTATTTT. Translation: CASSQEGLAGGGYTQYF.

The chain uses TRBV2 and TRBJ2-7; TRBD1 agrees at 9 bases. With V trimmed by 6 bases and J by 2 bases, 8 bases remained unmatched. The CDR3 loop spans 15 amino acids. CDR1 is SNHLY, CDR2 FYNNEI, per germline. Here the CDR3 reads CASRLWGQGAYEQYF. In DNA form, the CDR3 reads TGTGCCAGCAGGCTCTGGGGACAGGGCGCCTACGAGCAGTACTTC.

The V gene is TRBV7-9, the J gene TRBJ1-1; TRBD1 might be the D (5 bases). Germline CDR1 and CDR2: SEHNR and FQNEAQ (reference sequence). The CDR3 contains 15 residues. Trimming removed 5 bases from V and 1 base from J, with 14 bases in between. This CDR3 reads CASSRPQGKNTEAFF. Here the CDR3 DNA reads TGTGCCAGCAGCCGACCGCAGGGCAAGAACACTGAAGCTTTCTTT.

The chain joins TRBV28 to TRBJ2-7, with D possibly TRBD1 on 5 matching bases. V was pared by 5 bases and J by 3 bases, with 17 bases between. The CDR3 loop spans 15 amino acids. Looked up from germline, CDR1 is MDHEN and CDR2 is SYDVKM. The CDR3 bases are TGTGCCAGCAGTCCCCCAGGGCTGGGCGACTACGAGCAGTACTTC. Its translation is CASSPPGLGDYEQYF.

This rearrangement joins TRBV9 to TRBJ2-1; the match to TRBD2 covers 11 bases. Trimming cost V 6 bases and J 4 bases; bases outside gene matches: 6. The CDR3 is 15 amino acids. The germline CDR1 and CDR2 sequences are SGDLS and YYNGEE. The CDR3 region is CASNQIAGGYNEQFF. As DNA, the CDR3 is TGTGCCAGCAACCAAATAGCGGGAGGGTACAATGAGCAGTTCTTC.

This chain uses TRBV7-9 with TRBJ2-3; the D is unclear. Germline V gives CDR1 SEHNR, CDR2 FQNEAQ (reference sequence). The V end was cut by 5 bases, the J end by 2 bases, with 5 bases between. The length of the CDR3 is 12 residues. The DNA of the CDR3 is TGTGCCAGCAGCGGTTACACAGATACGCAGTATTTT. Amino acid sequence: CASSGYTDTQYF.

The genes are TRBV7-6 and TRBJ2-7, with 7 bases lining up with TRBD1. The CDR3 runs to 15 residues. V trimming: 5 bases; J trimming: 1 base; junction bases outside the gene matches: 8. Germline CDR1 and CDR2: SGHVS and FNYEAQ. CDR3 loop: CASSPSTGASYEQYF. The CDR3 bases are TGTGCCAGCAGCCCATCCACAGGGGCTTCCTACGAGCAGTACTTC.

The chain recombines TRBV7-9 with TRBJ1-1; maybe TRBD1 (5 bases). V lost 4 bases, J lost 1 base, and 16 bases lay in between. CDR3 length equals 16 residues. Per the germline V gene, CDR1 is SEHNR and CDR2 is FQNEAQ (reference sequence). CDR3 sequence (DNA): TGTGCCAGCAGCTCCGTCGATGCAGGGAGGAACACTGAAGCTTTCTTT. Its translation: CASSSVDAGRNTEAFF.

V is TRBV27 and J is TRBJ2-1, with D uncertain. Germline V gene sequence: CDR1 MNHEY, CDR2 SMNVEV (reference sequence). The CDR3 has 13 residues. V lost 3 bases and J 7 bases, leaving 10 bases between the germline ends. The CDR3 nucleotides are TGTGCCAGCAGTTTTGCCCTGCTGAATGAGCAGTTCTTC. Its protein product is CASSFALLNEQFF.

This sequence joins TRBV29-1 and TRBJ1-1; 8 bases line up with TRBD1. The CDR3 is 13 residues long. The junction had 10 bases not matched to a gene; V was cut back by 3 bases and J by 10 bases. Looked up from germline, CDR1 is SQVTM and CDR2 is ANQGSEA. CDR3 loop: CSVDRGQGDVAFF. As DNA, the CDR3 is TGCAGCGTTGACCGAGGACAGGGAGATGTAGCTTTCTTT.

The V and J genes are TRBV28 and TRBJ2-1; 9 nucleotides agree with TRBD1. The CDR3 totals 17 residues. Germline CDR1 is MDHEN and CDR2 is SYDVKM. V shed 2 bases, J shed 4 bases, and the junction held 9 bases outside the gene matches. CDR3 nucleotide sequence: TGTGCCAGCAGTTTACAAGTCCGGGACAGGGATTACAATGAGCAGTTCTTC. It translates to CASSLQVRDRDYNEQFF.

For this clone: This may be a read error, as it is one base from a much larger clone. This chain links TRBV11-2 with TRBJ2-3; the D is unclear. Germline loops: CDR1 SGHAT, CDR2 FQNNGV. Trimming pared 5 bases from V and 0 bases from J, leaving 3 bases between. This CDR3 has 12 residues. CDR3 sequence reads: CASSPSTDTQYF. CDR3 sequence (DNA): TGTGCCAGCAGCCCAAGCACAGATACGCAGTATTTT.

The chain joins TRBV19 to TRBJ2-7, with 14 bases aligning to TRBD2. Trimming took 11 bases from V and 6 from J; bases not matched to a gene: 30. From germline, CDR1 is LNHDA and CDR2 SQIVND (reference sequence). The CDR3 is 21 amino acids. The CDR3 here is CASPGRGPRGTSGRRVAEQYF. The CDR3, as DNA: TGTGCCTCCCCTGGCAGGGGGCCCCGTGGGACTAGCGGGAGAAGGGTAGCCGAGCAGTACTTC. The full variable domain, completed using reference TRBV19 and TRBJ2-7, is DGGITQSPKYLFRKEGQNVTLSCEQNLNHDAMYWYRQDPGQGLRLIYYSQIVNDFQKGDIAEGYSVSREKKESFPLTVTSAQKNPTAFYLCASPGRGPRGTSGRRVAEQYFGPGTRLTVT.

The chain links TRBV27 to TRBJ2-1, with 9 bases that match TRBD2. The V gene end was trimmed by 5 bases and the J gene end by 5 bases; junction bases not matched to a gene: 1. CDR1 is MNHEY, CDR2 SMNVEV, per germline (reference sequence). The CDR3 consists of 13 residues. CDR3 loop: CASSRTSDNEQFF. In DNA form, the CDR3 reads TGTGCCAGCAGTCGGACTAGCGACAATGAGCAGTTCTTC.

This sequence joins TRBV28 and TRBJ1-2; D remains unclear. Looked up from germline, CDR1 is MDHEN and CDR2 is SYDVKM. The CDR3 runs 14 residues. Deletions cut 3 bases from V and 5 bases from J, with 13 bases between. In DNA, the CDR3 is TGTGCCAGCAGTTTCATCGGGGAGGTATATGGCTACACCTTC. Encoded protein: CASSFIGEVYGYTF.

This clone was counted a single time. J is TRBJ2-7 and V is TRBV11-1, with D perhaps matching TRBD2 (6 bases). V lost 5 bases, J lost 1 base, and 12 bases lay in between. The germline CDR1 and CDR2 sequences are SGHAT and FQDESV (reference sequence). This CDR3 has 14 amino acids. CDR3 sequence reads: CASSLSGTSYEQYF. The CDR3 DNA reads TGTGCCAGCAGCCTCTCCGGGACTTCCTACGAGCAGTACTTC.

This clone showed up just a few times. The gene calls are TRBV6-5 and TRBJ2-7; no clear D gene. The V gene lost 5 bases and the J gene lost 6 bases, with 11 bases spanning the gap. Germline-derived CDR1 and CDR2 are MNHEY and SVGAGI. The CDR3 is made up of 12 amino acids. CDR3 region: CASSLQAGEQYF. The CDR3 DNA reads as TGTGCCAGCAGTCTCCAGGCCGGCGAGCAGTACTTC.

As to this clone: One end of the junction is discordant with germline, which a read error may explain. The V gene is TRBV27, the J gene TRBJ1-2; D is uncertain. CDR3 length: 14 residues. Germline lookup yields CDR1 MNHEY and CDR2 SMNVEV (reference sequence). The CDR3 loop is CASKPLLAVYGYTF. The CDR3 nucleotides read TGTGCAAGCAAACCACTATTGGCGGTCTATGGCTACACCTTC.

The V gene is TRBV5-1, the J gene TRBJ2-1, with 8 bases aligning to TRBD1. The germline gives CDR1 SGHRS, CDR2 YFSETQ. The CDR3 runs to 14 residues. V trimming: 3 bases; J trimming: 8 bases; junction bases outside the gene matches: 7. The CDR3 nucleotides are TGCGCCAGCAGCTCTGTACAGACAGGGGATGAGCAGTTCTTC. Encoded protein: CASSSVQTGDEQFF.

The chain is built from TRBV7-2 and TRBJ1-2; TRBD1 agrees at 8 bases. The CDR3 contains 15 residues. J was trimmed by 3 bases and V by 5 bases; bases with no gene match: 8. Germline loops: CDR1 SGHTA, CDR2 FQGNSA. This CDR3 reads CASSPYGTGDYGYTF. DNA of the CDR3: TGTGCCAGCAGCCCTTACGGGACAGGCGACTATGGCTACACCTTC.

A note on this clone: Germline is not matched at one junction end, which may reflect a read error. The CDR3 loop reads CANSEGFNANYGYTF. CDR3 nucleotide sequence: TGTGCCAACAGCGAGGGGTTTAACGCTAACTATGGCTACACCTTC. The chain carries TRBV7-9 and TRBJ1-2, with D possibly matching TRBD1 (5 bases). The CDR3 extends over 15 amino acids. CDR1 is SEHNR and CDR2 is FQNEAQ in the germline V gene (reference sequence). The full variable domain, rest sourced from reference TRBV7-9 and TRBJ1-2, is DTGVSQNPRHKITKRGQNVTFRCDPISEHNRLYWYRQTLGQGPEFLTYFQNEAQLEKSRLLSDRFSAERPKGSFSTLEIQRTEQGDSAMYLCANSEGFNANYGYTFGSGTRLTVV.

The J gene is TRBJ2-7, the V gene TRBV6-5; no clear D. V was shortened by 0 bases and J by 2 bases, with 5 bases between the two germline ends. CDR1 and CDR2 from the germline V gene are MNHEY and SVGAGI. This CDR3 has 13 amino acids. The CDR3 sequence is CASSYSYPYEQYF. The CDR3 DNA is TGTGCCAGCAGTTACTCTTACCCCTACGAGCAGTACTTC.